Shown below are 6 T cell receptor beta chains from a single sample sequenced in a study of response to subunit inactivated influenza vaccine. One entry per CDR3 protein, called by TCRdb with MiXCR from the RT-PCR reads. The sample includes about 570,000 distinct CDR3 sequences, 11% seen only once; the top ten take approximately 11%. The sample was also reused in another study, on T cells expressing NK-cell markers. In that study: 5'RACE template switching with UMIs produced the TCR beta cDNA.

Sequencing was performed on PBMCs from blood, taken on the day of vaccination. Receptor source: a man aged 50 to 59 who received an inactivated influenza vaccine.

J is TRBJ1-2 and V is TRBV30; 7 nucleotides match TRBD1. This CDR3 contains 15 residues. Per germline, CDR1 GTSNPN and CDR2 SVGIG (reference sequence). The junction had 9 bases not matched to a gene; V was cut back by 1 base and J by 4 bases. In nucleotides, the CDR3 is TGTGCCTGGAGTGCCGAACCGGGACAGAGCTATGGCTACACCTTC. It translates to CAWSAEPGQSYGYTF.

This chain uses TRBV6-1 with TRBJ2-1; 10 nucleotides match TRBD1. This CDR3 has 16 residues. The germline V gene has CDR1 MNHNS and CDR2 SASEGT. The ends lost 0 bases at V and 6 bases at J; junction bases unmatched: 5. CDR3 nucleotides: TGTGCCAGCAGTGAAGCTTTGGGACAGGGGCTCAATGAGCAGTTCTTC. It is translated as CASSEALGQGLNEQFF.

V is TRBV7-2 and J is TRBJ2-7; TRBD1 agrees at 10 bases. The CDR3 has 15 amino acids. In germline, CDR1 is SGHTA, CDR2 FQGNSA. V lost 5 bases to trimming and J lost 3 bases; unmatched junction nucleotides: 7. As DNA, the CDR3 is TGTGCCAGCAGCCGAGCCGGGACAGGGGACTACGAGCAGTACTTC. The encoded protein is CASSRAGTGDYEQYF.

V usage is TRBV28 and J usage is TRBJ1-2; D call uncertain. Germline lookup yields CDR1 MDHEN and CDR2 SYDVKM. The CDR3 loop spans 17 amino acids. Deletions cut 2 bases from V and 0 bases from J, with 16 bases between. CDR3 protein: CASSLPLAATTNYGYTF. The CDR3 DNA sequence: TGTGCCAGCAGTTTACCACTAGCAGCAACCACTAACTATGGCTACACCTTC.

J is TRBJ2-7 and V is TRBV20-1, with 9 positions matching TRBD1. This CDR3 is 14 amino acids long. Trimming took 5 bases from V and 3 from J; bases not matched to a gene: 8. Per germline, CDR1 DFQATT and CDR2 SNEGSKA (reference sequence). In DNA, the CDR3 is TGCAGTGCTGAGGGGGGGACAGGGATCTACGAGCAGTACTTC. Protein: CSAEGGTGIYEQYF.

The chain uses TRBV6-1 and TRBJ2-3; 12 bases match TRBD2. The CDR3 consists of 14 residues. After removal of 6 bases from V and 9 bases from J, the junction contained 7 bases not matched to a gene. The germline V gene has CDR1 MNHNS and CDR2 SASEGT. This CDR3 reads CASSRLAGVITQYF. CDR3 coding DNA: TGTGCCAGCAGCCGACTAGCGGGGGTCATAACGCAGTATTTT.